The source of this T cell receptor (beta chain) is a study of blood T cell repertoires in COVID-19. Across the study: The United States, Italy and Spain were the sources of the acute and convalescent COVID-19 samples.

Profiling relied on immunoSEQ multiplex PCR, and the TCRdb table lists in-frame clones only, not all of them. The sample consists of approximately 160,000 clones, approximately 81% of them appearing once. The germline gives CDR1 MNHNY, CDR2 SVGAGI (reference sequence). With V trimmed by 0 bases and J by 2 bases, 3 bases remained unmatched. There are 16 residues in the CDR3. This clonotype was obtained from a woman aged 55 to 70 with COVID-19, enrolled during active disease. Input material: peripheral blood. This rearrangement joins TRBV6-6 to TRBJ2-4, with 8 bases lining up with TRBD2. The CDR3 DNA sequence: TGTGCCAGCAGTTACTCAGCGGGAGTGTCCAAAAACATTCAGTACTTC. It encodes CASSYSAGVSKNIQYF.